Shown below are 22 T cell receptor beta chains from a single sample sequenced in a study of OX40 agonist ivuxolimab in advanced cancers. Only in-frame clones appear in the TCRdb table, and some are missing; sequencing was by immunoSEQ multiplex PCR. The sample lists around 140,000 clones; over 75% were seen once. This specimen was CD4+ or CD8+ T cells sorted from blood, taken in a trial of the OX40 agonist ivuxolimab. The receptors come from an adult with an advanced solid tumor such as melanoma, head and neck, liver or kidney cancer.

The chain is built from TRBV21-1 and TRBJ2-1; the D call in the table, TRBD2, was not verified against the DNA. TRBV21-1 is reported as a pseudogene. This CDR3 is 16 amino acids long. The CDR3 region is CASSKAPLVSYYEQFF. CDR3 nucleotide sequence: TGTGCCAGCAGCAAAGCTCCGCTAGTCAGCTACTATGAGCAGTTCTTC.

The chain carries TRBV10-3 and TRBJ2-7; 9 nucleotides align to TRBD1. The germline CDR1 and CDR2 sequences are ENHRY and SYGVKD. This CDR3 is built from 13 residues. The V and J ends lost 10 bases and 2 bases, in that order; junction bases with no gene match: 6. CDR3 loop: CANGQGRAYEQYF. CDR3 DNA: TGTGCCAACGGACAGGGGCGCGCCTACGAGCAGTACTTC.

The chain joins TRBV30 to TRBJ1-1; 7 bases agree with TRBD1. CDR1 GTSNPN and CDR2 SVGIG come from the germline V gene (reference sequence). The length of the CDR3 is 16 residues. With V trimmed by 3 bases and J by 3 bases, 13 bases remained unmatched. The CDR3 DNA reads TGTGCCTGGAGAGACCGAGTCAGGGGGGCTGACACTGAAGCTTTCTTT. It translates to CAWRDRVRGADTEAFF. Together with reference TRBV30 and TRBJ1-1, the CDR3 gives the full variable domain: SQTIHQWPATLVQPVGSPLSLECTVEGTSNPNLYWYRQAAGRGLQLLFYSVGIGQISSEVPQNLSASRPQDRQFILSSKKLLLSDSGFYLCAWRDRVRGADTEAFFGQGTRLTVV.

Here the CDR3 reads CAISEGQGEQFF. As DNA, the CDR3 is TGTGCCATCAGTGAAGGGCAAGGTGAGCAGTTCTTC. V gene TRBV10-3 combines with J gene TRBJ2-1; D is ambiguous. CDR1 is ENHRY, CDR2 SYGVKD, per germline. V lost 3 bases, J lost 9 bases, and 9 bases lay in between. CDR3 length: 12 amino acids.

The chain carries TRBV7-2 and TRBJ1-4, with 7 bases lining up with TRBD1. V shed 4 bases and J 1 base; nucleotides not matched to a gene: 9. The germline V gene encodes CDR1 SGHTA and CDR2 FQGNSA. The CDR3 has 17 residues. The DNA for the CDR3 is TGTGCCAGCAGCTCAACAATAACAGGGGTAACTAATGAAAAACTGTTTTTT. The encoded protein is CASSSTITGVTNEKLFF. The variable domain in full, with the rest retrieved from reference TRBV7-2 and TRBJ1-4, is GAGVSQSPSNKVTEKGKDVELRCDPISGHTALYWYRQSLGQGLEFLIYFQGNSAPDKSGLPSDRFSAERTGGSVSTLTIQRTQQEDSAVYLCASSSTITGVTNEKLFFGSGTQLSVL.

The chain employs TRBV5-1 and TRBJ2-5; D may be TRBD2 (6 bases). V was shortened by 4 bases and J by 1 base, with 17 bases between the two germline ends. The CDR3 loop spans 16 amino acids. The V gene's germline CDR1 is SGHRS and CDR2 YFSETQ. CDR3 sequence reads: CASSGGPRDFQETQYF. The CDR3 nucleotides read TGCGCCAGCAGCGGCGGCCCCCGGGACTTCCAAGAGACCCAGTACTTC.

CDR3 residues: CAIHGTVNTEAFF. The CDR3, as DNA: TGTGCCATCCATGGAACAGTCAACACTGAAGCTTTCTTT. The chain combines TRBV28 with TRBJ1-1; D not resolved. The CDR3 is 13 residues long. Germline loops: CDR1 MDHEN, CDR2 SYDVKM. The V end lost 10 bases, the J end lost 2 bases, and 14 bases lay between the germline ends.

V usage is TRBV7-3 and J usage is TRBJ1-3; tentatively, D is TRBD1 (6 bases). Germline V gene sequence: CDR1 SGHTA, CDR2 FQGTGA. Trimming took off 4 bases at V and 7 bases at J, with 11 bases between the two ends. This CDR3 has 13 amino acids. CDR3 region: CASSSRQGNTIYF. The CDR3 nucleotides are TGTGCCAGCAGCTCGCGGCAGGGGAACACCATATATTTT.

The V and J genes are TRBV7-9 and TRBJ2-2; 15 nucleotides line up with TRBD2. The germline V gene has CDR1 SEHNR and CDR2 FQNEAQ (reference sequence). The CDR3 has 17 residues. V shed 3 bases and J 6 bases; nucleotides not matched to a gene: 5. The CDR3 region is CASSFSGLAGGAGELFF. The DNA for the CDR3 is TGTGCCAGCAGCTTTTCCGGACTAGCGGGAGGGGCCGGGGAGCTGTTTTTT.

The chain carries TRBV18 and TRBJ1-5; D unclear. The CDR3 totals 15 residues. Germline V gene sequence: CDR1 KGHSH, CDR2 LQKENI. The V and J ends lost 2 bases and 3 bases respectively, with 11 bases between them. CDR3 in amino acids: CASSPGREVNQPQHF. CDR3 DNA sequence: TGTGCCAGCTCACCAGGTAGAGAGGTCAATCAGCCCCAGCATTTT.

The DNA of the CDR3 is TGTGCCAGCAGTTACCCGTCCAGGGGACCCTACGAGCAGTACTTC. Protein: CASSYPSRGPYEQYF. The rearrangement uses TRBV6-6 and TRBJ2-5, with TRBD1 as a possible D gene (6 bases). The J call may not be correct, given that the DNA end is closer to TRBJ2-7. CDR3 length: 15 residues. Germline V lookup: CDR1 MNHNY, CDR2 SVGAGI (reference sequence).

The rearrangement uses TRBV5-1 and TRBJ2-2, with 7 bases identical to TRBD2. The V segment lost 4 bases and the J segment 4 bases; nucleotides outside the gene matches: 10. This CDR3 has 16 amino acids. Germline loops: CDR1 SGHRS, CDR2 YFSETQ. The CDR3 DNA follows: TGCGCCAGCAGCCCCCGGGCGGGAGTGGCCACCGGGGAGCTGTTTTTT. This sequence encodes CASSPRAGVATGELFF.

V gene TRBV15 combines with J gene TRBJ2-7, with TRBD1 as a possible D gene (5 bases). Germline lookup yields CDR1 LNHNV and CDR2 YYDKDF (reference sequence). The CDR3 runs 15 residues. V lost 1 base, J lost 1 base, and 11 bases lay in between. CDR3 loop: CATSRGKDRSYEQYF. The CDR3 DNA sequence: TGTGCCACCAGCAGAGGCAAAGACAGATCCTACGAGCAGTACTTC. Drawing the rest from reference TRBV15 and TRBJ2-7, the complete variable domain is DAMVIQNPRYQVTQFGKPVTLSCSQTLNHNVMYWYQQKSSQAPKLLFHYYDKDFNNEADTPDNFQSRRPNTSFCFLDIRSPGLGDTAMYLCATSRGKDRSYEQYFGPGTRLTVT.

V gene TRBV15 combines with J gene TRBJ1-2; D is unclear. The V end lost 1 base, the J end lost 4 bases, and 13 bases lay between the germline ends. Germline V gives CDR1 LNHNV, CDR2 YYDKDF (reference sequence). CDR3 length: 15 amino acids. The CDR3 DNA follows: TGTGCCACCAGCAGAGGAGGGATCCGCTCCTATGGCTACACCTTC. Its translation is CATSRGGIRSYGYTF.

This chain uses TRBV6-1 with TRBJ1-2; D is ambiguous. CDR3 length equals 18 residues. CDR1 and CDR2 (germline): MNHNS, SASEGT. V shed 1 base and J shed 7 bases, with 25 bases lying between them. The CDR3 coding sequence is TGTGCCAGCAGTGAAGGAAACTATTCACGCCCTCGGCTTGCTGGCTACACCTTC. Protein: CASSEGNYSRPRLAGYTF.

The V gene is TRBV28, the J gene TRBJ2-5, with D possibly matching TRBD1 (5 bases). With 6 bases removed from V and 2 bases from J, the gap between germline ends came to 13 bases. The CDR3 sequence is 14 residues long. Germline V CDR1 and CDR2: MDHEN, SYDVKM. CDR3 residues: CASSPWGGQETQYF. The CDR3 coding sequence is TGTGCCAGCAGCCCCTGGGGCGGACAAGAGACCCAGTACTTC.

The rearrangement joins TRBV6-5 to TRBJ1-1; tentative D call: TRBD1 (5 bases). V was shortened by 6 bases and J by 5 bases, with 19 bases between the two germline ends. In germline, CDR1 is MNHEY, CDR2 SVGAGI. The CDR3 totals 15 residues. The CDR3 is CASSPGAWDGTEAFF. CDR3 bases: TGTGCCAGCAGCCCCGGGGCGTGGGATGGAACTGAAGCTTTCTTT.

This clone was recorded a few times. This chain links TRBV28 with TRBJ1-4; TRBD1 might be the D (6 bases). V was pared by 6 bases and J by 8 bases, with 10 bases between. The CDR3 contains 12 residues. Germline-derived CDR1 and CDR2 are MDHEN and SYDVKM. The CDR3 loop is CASRWTEEKLFF. CDR3 sequence (DNA): TGTGCCAGCAGGTGGACAGAAGAAAAACTGTTTTTT.

This chain links TRBV14 with TRBJ1-1; the match to TRBD1 covers 7 bases. This CDR3 has 18 residues. From germline, CDR1 is SGHDN and CDR2 FVKESK. V lost 0 bases and J lost 11; bases outside the gene matches: 21. The CDR3 sequence: CASSQDQRGRKGVHTAFF. DNA for the CDR3: TGTGCCAGCAGCCAAGATCAAAGGGGGCGAAAAGGGGTTCATACGGCTTTCTTT.

The chain combines TRBV19 with TRBJ1-5, with D tentatively TRBD1 (5 bases). The V end lost 11 bases, the J end lost 5 bases, and 16 bases lay between the germline ends. The germline V gene has CDR1 LNHDA and CDR2 SQIVND (reference sequence). This CDR3 spans 13 amino acids. CDR3 sequence: CAAGQAVYQPQHF. In DNA form, the CDR3 reads TGTGCCGCTGGACAAGCCGTGTATCAGCCCCAGCATTTT.

The chain recombines TRBV6-5 with TRBJ2-1; no clear D. This CDR3 region has 14 residues. The germline V and J ends were trimmed by 2 bases and 2 bases, with 7 bases remaining between them. Per germline, CDR1 MNHEY and CDR2 SVGAGI. CDR3 DNA sequence: TGTGCCAGCAGTTACAGCCCGGCCTACAATGAGCAGTTCTTC. It encodes CASSYSPAYNEQFF.

This clone appeared a few times. The CDR3 loop is CASSPMGAAANVLTF. The CDR3 region has the DNA TGTGCCAGTAGCCCAATGGGGGCTGCGGCCAACGTCCTGACTTTC. The rearrangement uses TRBV19 and TRBJ2-6, with D perhaps TRBD1 (6 bases). Germline CDR1 is LNHDA and CDR2 is SQIVND (reference sequence). This CDR3 has 15 residues. V lost 6 bases and J 6 bases, leaving 15 bases between the germline ends.